This entry is about one TCR beta chain. These data belong to a study of control samples from healthy donors and cancer patients. Assay: immunoSEQ multiplex PCR; the TCRdb copy retains only in-frame clones and omits some. The data show about 110,000 clones, roughly 90% seen once. CDR1 is LNHNV, CDR2 YYDKDF, per germline (reference sequence). The CDR3 contains 16 residues. V lost 5 bases and J lost 0, with 15 bases in between. The chain is built from TRBV15 and TRBJ2-3; D possibly corresponds to TRBD2 (6 bases). The sequenced sample consisted of blood. The clonotype comes from a woman between 45 and 65 years old in good health. CDR3 coding DNA: TGTGCCACCAGCCGCGGGACTCCAACTAGCACAGATACGCAGTATTTT. Encoded protein: CATSRGTPTSTDTQYF.